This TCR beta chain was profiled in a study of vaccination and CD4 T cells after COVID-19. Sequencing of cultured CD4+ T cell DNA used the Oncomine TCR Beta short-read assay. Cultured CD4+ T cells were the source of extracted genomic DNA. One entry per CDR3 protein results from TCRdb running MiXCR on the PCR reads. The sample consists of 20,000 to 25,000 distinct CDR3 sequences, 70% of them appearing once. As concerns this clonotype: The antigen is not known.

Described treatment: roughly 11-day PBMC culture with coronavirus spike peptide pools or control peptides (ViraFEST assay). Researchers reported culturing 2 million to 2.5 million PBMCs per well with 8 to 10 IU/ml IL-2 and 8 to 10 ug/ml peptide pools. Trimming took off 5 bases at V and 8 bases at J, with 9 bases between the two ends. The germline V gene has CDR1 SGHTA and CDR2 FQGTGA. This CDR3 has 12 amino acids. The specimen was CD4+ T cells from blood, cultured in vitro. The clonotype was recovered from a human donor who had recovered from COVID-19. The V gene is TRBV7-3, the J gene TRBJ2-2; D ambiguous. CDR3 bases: TGTGCCAGCAGCCCCCGGATGGGGGAGCTGTTTTTT. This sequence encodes CASSPRMGELFF.